A single sample gave rise to the 22 T cell receptor beta chains below, sequenced in a study of glioma-infiltrating T cells after dendritic cell vaccination. Clones were read by immunoSEQ multiplex PCR, and TCRdb kept only the in-frame ones, dropping some. The sample has 55,000 to 75,000 clones, approximately 80% seen once; the top ten hold 7.9%. The source material was blood, sampled before dendritic cell vaccination. These receptors came from a human donor with glioblastoma.

The chain carries TRBV7-9 and TRBJ1-2; a weak D match, TRBD1 (5 bases). This CDR3 region has 14 residues. Germline CDR1 reads SEHNR; CDR2 reads FQNEAQ (reference sequence). Trimming cost V 6 bases and J 2 bases, with 13 bases left between them. The CDR3 DNA reads TGTGCCAGCAGGGCAGGAGGGGCGAACTATGGCTACACCTTC. Translation: CASRAGGANYGYTF.

V gene TRBV11-2 combines with J gene TRBJ1-2; D gene uncertain. V shed 0 bases and J shed 8 bases, with 10 bases lying between them. The CDR3 totals 13 residues. Germline lookup yields CDR1 SGHAT and CDR2 FQNNGV. The CDR3 spells CASSLDLSGGYTF. Written as DNA, the CDR3 is TGTGCCAGCAGCTTAGATCTATCGGGAGGCTACACCTTC.

A few counts support this clone. The chain has TRBV9 and TRBJ2-3; D gene ambiguous. Germline V lookup: CDR1 SGDLS, CDR2 YYNGEE. The V and J ends lost 1 base and 2 bases respectively, with 11 bases between them. This CDR3 contains 15 residues. The CDR3 nucleotides are TGTGCCAGCAGCGTATCACTATCGAACACAGATACGCAGTATTTT. Residues: CASSVSLSNTDTQYF.

This chain connects TRBV7-9 to TRBJ1-1; TRBD1 agrees at 8 bases. The V and J ends lost 4 bases and 1 base, in that order; junction bases with no gene match: 2. The germline V gene encodes CDR1 SEHNR and CDR2 FQNEAQ (reference sequence). This CDR3 spans 14 amino acids. The CDR3 coding sequence is TGTGCCAGCAGCTGGGGGACAGGGAACACTGAAGCTTTCTTT. Its translation: CASSWGTGNTEAFF. The full variable domain, its missing parts supplied by reference TRBV7-9 and TRBJ1-1, is DTGVSQNPRHKITKRGQNVTFRCDPISEHNRLYWYRQTLGQGPEFLTYFQNEAQLEKSRLLSDRFSAERPKGSFSTLEIQRTEQGDSAMYLCASSWGTGNTEAFFGQGTRLTVV.

The rearrangement uses TRBV7-2 and TRBJ2-7, with a possible D match to TRBD2 (5 bases). The V end lost 5 bases, the J end lost 9 bases, and 20 bases lay between the germline ends. CDR3 length: 14 amino acids. The germline V gene encodes CDR1 SGHTA and CDR2 FQGNSA. The CDR3 region is CASSPRTGYMGQYF. The CDR3, as DNA: TGTGCCAGCAGCCCCCGGACTGGCTATATGGGGCAGTACTTC.

By share, this clone ranks as medium-sized (0.01 to 0.1%). The chain is built from TRBV6-6 and TRBJ1-4; no clear D gene. Trimming left V 7 bases short and J 0 bases short, with 15 bases between. The CDR3 has 16 residues. Germline assignment: CDR1 MNHNY and CDR2 SVGAGI (reference sequence). The CDR3 spells CASTRGRVTTNEKLFF. In nucleotides, the CDR3 is TGTGCCAGCACCCGAGGGAGGGTTACAACTAATGAAAAACTGTTTTTT.

The CDR3 reads CASSKTGGSYEQYF. CDR3 DNA: TGTGCCAGTAGTAAGACAGGGGGCTCCTACGAGCAGTACTTC. The chain employs TRBV19 and TRBJ2-7; 9 bases map to TRBD1. CDR3 length equals 14 residues. CDR1 and CDR2 (germline): LNHDA, SQIVND (reference sequence). Losses at the gene ends were 4 bases for V and 0 bases for J; bases not matched to a gene: 1. Using reference TRBV19 and TRBJ2-7 for the parts outside the CDR3, the full variable domain is DGGITQSPKYLFRKEGQNVTLSCEQNLNHDAMYWYRQDPGQGLRLIYYSQIVNDFQKGDIAEGYSVSREKKESFPLTVTSAQKNPTAFYLCASSKTGGSYEQYFGPGTRLTVT.

CDR3 residues: CASSRREDRDEKLFF. In DNA form, the CDR3 reads TGTGCCAGCTCGCGACGGGAGGACAGGGATGAAAAACTGTTTTTT. This chain connects TRBV18 to TRBJ1-4, with 8 bases matching TRBD1. V dropped 6 bases and J dropped 6; count of bases not matched to a gene: 9. The CDR3 totals 15 residues. Germline CDR1 KGHSH, CDR2 LQKENI.

This clone was seen a handful of times. CDR3 nucleotides: TGTGCCAGCAGTGTACTAAATCAGCCCCAGCATTTT. This sequence encodes CASSVLNQPQHF. The rearrangement links TRBV2 to TRBJ1-5; D uncertain. Germline CDR1 SNHLY, CDR2 FYNNEI. The V and J ends lost 4 bases and 4 bases respectively, with 5 bases between them. The CDR3 length is 12 residues. Supplemented by reference TRBV2 and TRBJ1-5, the full variable domain reads EPEVTQTPSHQVTQMGQEVILRCVPISNHLYFYWYRQILGQKVEFLVSFYNNEISEKSEIFDDQFSVERPDGSNFTLKIRSTKLEDSAMYFCASSVLNQPQHFGDGTRLSIL.

The chain recombines TRBV14 with TRBJ2-5; 7 bases align to TRBD2. This CDR3 contains 14 residues. Trimming removed 0 bases from V and 5 bases from J; junction bases left unmatched: 3. Germline V CDR1 and CDR2: SGHDN, FVKESK. CDR3 in DNA: TGTGCCAGCAGCCAAGAACCCGGGAGGGAGACCCAGTACTTC. It encodes CASSQEPGRETQYF.

The CDR3 sequence: CASSPRRMVIVNTGELFF. The CDR3 region has the DNA TGTGCCAGCTCACCTCGCAGGATGGTGATAGTGAACACCGGGGAGCTGTTTTTT. The gene calls are TRBV18 and TRBJ2-2; unclear D gene. V lost 3 bases to trimming and J lost 1 base, with 18 bases between them. This CDR3 region has 18 residues. The germline V gene has CDR1 KGHSH and CDR2 LQKENI.

The chain is built from TRBV5-1 and TRBJ2-7, with 8 bases identical to TRBD1. Germline trimming cut 0 bases from V and 5 bases from J; bases unmatched to any gene: 7. In germline, CDR1 is SGHRS, CDR2 YFSETQ. The CDR3 extends over 15 amino acids. For the CDR3, the DNA is TGCGCCAGCAGCTTGGAGGCAGGGGGCGTCGACGAGCAGTACTTC. Amino acids: CASSLEAGGVDEQYF.

This sequence joins TRBV6-5 and TRBJ2-2, with D possibly being TRBD1 (6 bases). Trimming took off 4 bases at V and 3 bases at J, with 9 bases between the two ends. From germline, CDR1 is MNHEY and CDR2 SVGAGI. The CDR3 runs 14 residues. The CDR3 coding sequence is TGTGCCAGCAGTTTACAGGGATACACCGGGGAGCTGTTTTTT. Its translation: CASSLQGYTGELFF.

The rearrangement links TRBV18 to TRBJ2-7; 8 nucleotides line up with TRBD1. Trimming removed 3 bases from V and 4 bases from J; junction bases left unmatched: 5. The V gene's germline CDR1 is KGHSH and CDR2 LQKENI. The CDR3 has 14 residues. The CDR3 DNA follows: TGTGCCAGCTCACCGGACAGGGAGAGGTACGAGCAGTACTTC. Protein: CASSPDRERYEQYF.

The rearrangement links TRBV19 to TRBJ1-2; TRBD1 might be the D (5 bases). The length of the CDR3 is 13 residues. V gave up 5 bases and J gave up 1 base, with 8 bases separating them. Germline V gene lookup returns CDR1 LNHDA and CDR2 SQIVND (reference sequence). CDR3 protein: CASSQGNNYGYTF. The CDR3 DNA reads as TGTGCCAGTAGTCAGGGAAATAACTATGGCTACACCTTC.

The DNA of the CDR3 is TGTGCCAGCAGCTCAGGACTAGCAGCAGATACGCAGTATTTT. This codes for CASSSGLAADTQYF. The genes are TRBV5-6 and TRBJ2-3; 8 bases are a match to TRBD2. This CDR3 is built from 14 residues. CDR1 and CDR2 (germline): SGHDT, YYEEEE. V dropped 3 bases and J dropped 4; count of bases not matched to a gene: 4.

This chain joins TRBV29-1 and TRBJ2-7, with a tentative D call TRBD2 (5 bases). Germline CDR1 and CDR2: SQVTM and ANQGSEA. This CDR3 is 13 amino acids long. Trimming took off 5 bases at V and 7 bases at J, with 18 bases between the two ends. The CDR3 is CSVSDGVDREQYF. DNA for the CDR3: TGCAGCGTTTCGGACGGGGTCGATAGGGAGCAGTACTTC.

The chain employs TRBV7-3 and TRBJ1-1; D is uncertain. CDR1 SGHTA and CDR2 FQGTGA come from the germline V gene. The CDR3 sequence is 14 residues long. The ends were cut back, 1 base at V and 4 bases at J, with 10 bases in the middle. In DNA, the CDR3 is TGTGCCAGCAGCTTAATAGCGGCGGGCACTGAAGCTTTCTTT. Its translation is CASSLIAAGTEAFF.

The chain joins TRBV6-1 to TRBJ1-1; D possibly corresponds to TRBD1 (5 bases). The V gene's germline CDR1 is MNHNS and CDR2 SASEGT. The CDR3 has 14 residues. V was pared by 5 bases and J by 3 bases, with 13 bases between. CDR3 nucleotides: TGTGCCAGCAGTTCGGGCCGCAGGGACACTGAAGCTTTCTTT. Protein: CASSSGRRDTEAFF.

This clone has only one observation. This rearrangement joins TRBV2 to TRBJ2-4; D may be TRBD1 (5 bases). Trimming cost V 5 bases and J 0 bases, with 8 bases left between them. The CDR3 runs to 14 residues. Germline V gene data show CDR1 as SNHLY and CDR2 as FYNNEI. The CDR3, as DNA: TGTGCCAGCAGTAGGGGAATAGCCAAAAACATTCAGTACTTC. Encoded protein: CASSRGIAKNIQYF.

This clone was picked up one time. The V and J genes are TRBV25-1 and TRBJ2-5; 11 positions match TRBD1. Germline CDR1 reads MGHDK; CDR2 reads SYGVNS. V shed 2 bases and J 3 bases; nucleotides not matched to a gene: 5. The CDR3 runs 16 residues. In DNA form, the CDR3 reads TGTGCCAGCAGTGAAGAGGGACAGGGGGGGGAAGAGACCCAGTACTTC. This translates into CASSEEGQGGEETQYF. The full variable domain, in which reference TRBV25-1 and TRBJ2-5 provide the parts outside the CDR3, is EADIYQTPRYLVIGTGKKITLECSQTMGHDKMYWYQQDPGMELHLIHYSYGVNSTEKGDLSSESTVSRIRTEHFPLTLESARPSHTSQYLCASSEEGQGGEETQYFGPGTRLLVL.

The chain recombines TRBV23-1 with TRBJ2-1; TRBD2 aligns across 7 bases. TRBV23-1 is identified as an open reading frame with a role that is uncertain. The CDR3 loop spans 15 amino acids. Germline trimming cut 6 bases from V and 7 bases from J; bases unmatched to any gene: 12. The CDR3 sequence: CASRYRGEWRNEQFF. For the CDR3, the DNA is TGCGCCAGCAGATACCGGGGGGAGTGGAGGAATGAGCAGTTCTTC.